This is a list of T cell receptor beta chains from one sample in a study of spatial heterogeneity in lung cancer. Each CDR3 protein is one row after TCRdb ran MiXCR on the 5' RACE reads. Seen here are 110,000 or so distinct CDR3 sequences, 10% to 13% observed once, and the top ten hold 20% to 25%. Sequenced material: PBMCs, taken at follow-up. The receptors stem from a female donor with early-stage non-small cell lung cancer. Each CDR3 is given without its conserved first and last residue. The D gene is left open where the match is weak. The size entry is marked missing in some rows and otherwise reads once, few, many or a size class.

v_call clone_size d_call cdr3_aa
TRBV20-1 NA NA SARGSYNSPLH
TRBV29-1 NA NA SVLGGATSTDTQY
TRBV12-3/TRBV12-4 NA NA ASSYESSGNTIY
TRBV6-1 many NA ASSENWGTGYEQY
TRBV5-1 few TRBD1 ASTAGQGLNTEAF
TRBV28 many NA ASSLDKLGNQPQH
TRBV27 NA TRBD2 ASRGLAVNEQF
TRBV12-3/TRBV12-4 NA NA ASRQGRTNEKLF
TRBV27 many NA ASSTTRNTEAF
TRBV7-2 few NA ASRRAEIGEQF
TRBV7-9 many NA ASSLQGVPPSNTEAF
TRBV10-3 NA NA AMGTSGNTIY
TRBV5-1 many TRBD1 ASSPLTGGGTEAF
TRBV28 many NA ASSLIALRAGSYGYT
TRBV28 few TRBD2 ASSLVAGGPSLTYEQY
TRBV19 many TRBD1 ASTSDRYDNQPQH
TRBV29-1 NA TRBD1 SVGQGVSNDEQY
TRBV28 few TRBD1 ASSLDRGVNQPQH
TRBV29-1 many NA SVVRSQGTDTQY
TRBV18 few NA ASSADSNNEQF
TRBV25-1 NA NA ASSELGASGNTIY
TRBV6-6 NA NA ASRESIYNEQF
TRBV28 many TRBD2 ASKGQAGGPGATDTQY
TRBV15 NA NA ATSAIRGAEAF
TRBV6-2/TRBV6-3 NA NA ASSYSRQGGYEQY
TRBV4-2 many NA ASGPRADTQY
TRBV20-1 NA TRBD2 SAGSGRSTDTQY
TRBV10-3 few TRBD2 AIAPGTSGRFAQY
TRBV6-6 many TRBD1 ASRDLRDRGYEQY
TRBV5-1 NA TRBD1 ASSFTGGVNEQF
TRBV7-9 few TRBD1 ASSTGDSGEKLF
TRBV3-1 few TRBD1 ASSQGTGSLASPLH
TRBV5-5 NA NA ASKTSGDHTEAF
TRBV11-2 NA TRBD2 ASSPGSGGQETQY
TRBV11-2 NA TRBD2 ASSSSGRGSYNEQF
TRBV30 many TRBD2 AWSVKGGIRKSYEQY
TRBV11-2 many TRBD2 ASSPSGRSTGELF
TRBV6-1 NA NA ASRFLGHEQY
TRBV4-3 many NA ASSQVSGAGELF
TRBV12-3/TRBV12-4 few NA ASRAASDSYNSPLH
TRBV29-1 NA TRBD2 SVARLAASTDTQY
TRBV7-8 few NA ASSLAGSRSNQPQH
TRBV27 NA NA ASSSPTASSYNEQF
TRBV20-1 few TRBD2 SAGSGRDTQY
TRBV11-1 many TRBD2 ASSPGTSGTKNIQY
TRBV2 NA NA ASMGYNEQF
TRBV28 NA NA ASSRLFAQY
TRBV4-2 NA TRBD2 ASSQDAGRALDTQY
TRBV6-4 few NA ASSSGLPGGIQY
TRBV20-1 few NA SARDRILSGANVLT
TRBV6-2/TRBV6-3 NA TRBD2 ASSYSPAGVYEQY
TRBV5-1 NA NA ASSFGVSGANVLT
TRBV12-3/TRBV12-4 NA NA ASSLTGTQY
TRBV3-1 few NA ASRKLPGPSSPLH
TRBV5-6 many NA ASAPWGRVNTEAF